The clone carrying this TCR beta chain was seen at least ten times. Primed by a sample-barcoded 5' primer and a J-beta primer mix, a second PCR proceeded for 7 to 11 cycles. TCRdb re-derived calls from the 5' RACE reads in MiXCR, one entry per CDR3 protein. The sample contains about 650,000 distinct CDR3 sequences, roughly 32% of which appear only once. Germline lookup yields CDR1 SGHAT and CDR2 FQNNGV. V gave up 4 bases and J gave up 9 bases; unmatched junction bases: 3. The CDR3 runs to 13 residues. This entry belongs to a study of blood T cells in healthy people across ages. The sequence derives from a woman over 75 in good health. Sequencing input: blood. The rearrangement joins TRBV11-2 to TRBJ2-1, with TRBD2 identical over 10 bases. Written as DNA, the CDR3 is TGTGCCAGCAGCTCCTGGACTAGCGGTGAGCAGTTCTTC. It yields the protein CASSSWTSGEQFF.